This T cell receptor beta chain was identified during a study of T-cell reconstitution after alpha-beta-depleted transplantation in children. Remarks on this clonotype: Its target is not known.

Notes on the study in general: T-cell numbers and diversity, one year after transplant, stemmed largely from T cells that were newly produced. From surviving recipient T cells and thymic progenitors came the high day-60 TCRbeta diversity observed in some patients.

Preparation of the TCRbeta library involved a method that used unique molecular identifiers. TCRdb used MiXCR to reprocess the PCR reads, holding one entry per CDR3 protein. Counted here are about 150,000 distinct CDR3 sequences, around 10% occurring once; the ten biggest clones make up around 18%. The trim removed 0 bases at V and 1 base at J, leaving 14 bases unmatched. Germline V lookup: CDR1 MGHRA, CDR2 YSYEKL. There are 22 residues in the CDR3. This rearrangement joins TRBV4-1 to TRBJ2-3; 15 bases match TRBD2. This receptor was obtained from a female patient between 2 and 15 years old who had a stem cell transplant for congenital amegakaryocytic thrombocytopenia, so the T cells may come from the graft donor. Here the sequenced sample was PBMCs, mostly from graft donor cells, taken 180 days after TCRalphabeta/CD19-depleted stem cell transplant. The chain's CDR3 is CASSQEKPGRTSGRGGTDTQYF. CDR3 nucleotides: TGCGCCAGCAGCCAAGAGAAGCCCGGGAGGACTAGCGGGAGGGGGGGCACAGATACGCAGTATTTT.